This TCR beta chain was obtained from a study of long-term antiretroviral therapy in people with HIV. Findings of the study overall: All time points showed a repertoire dominated by clones expanded before ART. ART adherence was not documented, and neither viral resistance nor therapy changes had any data. ART-treated samples gained diversity yet remained below transplant donor controls.

Investigators performed immunoSEQ version v3.0 at survey level. The repertoire was sequenced with immunoSEQ multiplex PCR; TCRdb's copy has only in-frame clones and lacks some. The sample carries 30,000 or so clones, over 90% recorded once. The germline V gene encodes CDR1 WNHNN and CDR2 SYGVQD (reference sequence). The CDR3 loop spans 10 amino acids. V gave up 6 bases and J gave up 5 bases, with 2 bases separating them. Points on this clone: What it recognizes is unknown.

Donors needed at least one pre-ART PBMC sample plus at least two post-ART samples. Material: unsorted PBMCs, obtained almost 6.6 years after starting antiretroviral therapy. The chain has TRBV10-1 and TRBJ2-1; D unresolved. The clonotype originates from a woman aged 40 to 49 with HIV. CDR3 in amino acids: CASRDNEQFF. In DNA, the CDR3 is TGCGCCAGCAGGGACAATGAGCAGTTCTTC.